By sample share, the clone carrying this T cell receptor (beta chain) is medium-sized. Antigen: not known. These data are taken from a study of circulating CD8 cells and anti-PD-1 response in melanoma. Across the study: Of some 13 patients, seven got anti-PD-1 first and six had prior therapy. Study outcomes and limitations: Only baseline and M1 samples entered the published repertoire comparisons.

The CDR3 has 12 residues. The germline V gene has CDR1 SGHAT and CDR2 FQNNGV. Trimming took 5 bases from V and 2 from J, leaving 7 bases between them. Live CD3+CD8+TCRalphabeta+ cells were sorted into four subsets by PD-1 and/or TIGIT. Each library started from roughly 15 ng of total RNA using the QIAseq Immune Repertoire TCR panel. TCRdb ran MiXCR on the reads and lists one entry per CDR3 protein. The sample holds fewer than 2,500 distinct CDR3 sequences, roughly 6% seen once. The source of this sequence is a human donor with melanoma. This specimen consisted of CD8+ T cells from PBMCs, obtained at baseline or after one month of anti-PD-1 therapy (not recorded which). The V call is TRBV11-2, the J call TRBJ2-7; a possible D gene is TRBD1 (5 bases). The CDR3 is CASSVGPYEQYF. The DNA for the CDR3 is TGTGCCAGCAGCGTGGGGCCCTACGAGCAGTACTTC.